The next 6 T cell receptor beta chains were all read from a single sample in a study of T-cell memory formation after mild COVID-19. Each CDR3 protein gets one entry after TCRdb re-called the 5' RACE reads with MiXCR. Of roughly 350,000 distinct CDR3 sequences in the sample, roughly 21% were seen once. The sample taken for sequencing was PBMCs or a T cell subset sorted from them (not recorded which). Receptors were obtained from an adult woman who had mild COVID-19 (a few samples of this study predate the infection). Cell type and time point are not known.

V gene TRBV4-2 combines with J gene TRBJ2-3; the D gene is possibly TRBD1 (5 bases). Germline V gives CDR1 LGHNA, CDR2 YNFKEQ. V gave up 3 bases and J gave up 1 base, with 14 bases separating them. This CDR3 spans 16 amino acids. The CDR3: CASSQNHQGRTDTQYF. In nucleotides, the CDR3 is TGTGCCAGCAGCCAGAACCACCAGGGCCGCACAGATACGCAGTATTTT.

The rearrangement uses TRBV25-1 and TRBJ2-1; TRBD1 agrees at 9 bases. V was pared by 7 bases and J by 6 bases, with 7 bases of the junction left unmatched. The CDR3 totals 14 residues. Germline V CDR1 and CDR2: MGHDK, SYGVNS. CDR3 nucleotide sequence: TGTGCCAGCACCGGACAGGGGACTTTCAATGAGCAGTTCTTC. Its translation: CASTGQGTFNEQFF. Looking up the rest from reference TRBV25-1 and TRBJ2-1 gives the full variable domain: EADIYQTPRYLVIGTGKKITLECSQTMGHDKMYWYQQDPGMELHLIHYSYGVNSTEKGDLSSESTVSRIRTEHFPLTLESARPSHTSQYLCASTGQGTFNEQFFGPGTRLTVL.

Only a few counts were recorded for this clonotype. The V gene is TRBV12-3 or TRBV12-4, the J gene TRBJ2-2, with 11 bases aligning to TRBD1. V was pared by 11 bases and J by 7 bases, with 3 bases of the junction left unmatched. The CDR3 is 12 residues long. Here the CDR3 reads CASGQGVGELFF. CDR3 nucleotides: TGTGCCTCGGGACAGGGGGTCGGGGAGCTGTTTTTT.

The rearrangement joins TRBV6-5 to TRBJ2-7; D may match TRBD1 or TRBD2 (5 bases each). With 2 bases removed from V and 1 base from J, the gap between germline ends came to 12 bases. The CDR3 runs to 15 residues. The germline CDR1 and CDR2 sequences are MNHEY and SVGAGI. CDR3: CASSYGTGISYEQYF. The CDR3 DNA sequence: TGTGCCAGCAGTTACGGGACGGGGATATCCTACGAGCAGTACTTC.

In this sample, this clonotype turned up a few times. The chain couples TRBV9 to TRBJ2-1; no clear D. CDR3 length: 15 residues. The germline V gene has CDR1 SGDLS and CDR2 YYNGEE. V was clipped by 4 bases and J by 0 bases, with 11 bases between them. The DNA of the CDR3 is TGTGCCAGCAGCCCTACAGATTTCTCCTACAATGAGCAGTTCTTC. Amino acid sequence: CASSPTDFSYNEQFF.

This clonotype was found a few times. The rearrangement uses TRBV6-6 and TRBJ2-1, with TRBD2 matching over 13 bases. CDR1 and CDR2 from the germline V gene are MNHNY and SVGAGI (reference sequence). The CDR3 runs 14 residues. The ends lost 6 bases at V and 12 bases at J; junction bases unmatched: 8. CDR3 bases: TGTGCCAGCAGAACTAGCGGGAGGGCCGTTTGGCAGTTCTTC. It encodes CASRTSGRAVWQFF.